The 20 T cell receptor beta chains below all came from one sample that was sequenced in a study of beta chain features in type 1 diabetes. Expressed TCRB transcripts were sequenced because the entire RNA isolate underwent reverse transcription. Measured with immunoSEQ multiplex PCR; TCRdb has only the in-frame clones, and not every one. The top ten hold roughly 0.036% of the sample, which has roughly 400,000 clones, about 14% seen once. Input material: naive CD4+ T cells from blood. The source is a young man in good health.

The V call is TRBV18, the J call TRBJ2-5; no reliable D call. V lost 2 bases, J lost 5 bases, and 9 bases lay in between. This CDR3 is built from 13 residues. In germline, CDR1 is KGHSH, CDR2 LQKENI. The CDR3 protein is CASSPSAAETQYF. CDR3 in DNA: TGTGCCAGCTCACCATCAGCAGCGGAGACCCAGTACTTC. Filled out from reference TRBV18 and TRBJ2-5, the complete variable domain reads NAGVMQNPRHLVRRRGQEARLRCSPMKGHSHVYWYRQLPEEGLKFMVYLQKENIIDESGMPKERFSAEFPKEGPSILRIQQVVRGDSAAYFCASSPSAAETQYFGPGTRLLVL.

This clone has more than one count but fewer than ten. The chain links TRBV5-1 to TRBJ2-5; D is ambiguous. This CDR3 contains 12 residues. From germline, CDR1 is SGHRS and CDR2 YFSETQ. V was trimmed by 3 bases and J by 5 bases, leaving 8 bases between them. This CDR3 reads CASSSLRETQYF. The CDR3 DNA reads as TGCGCCAGCAGCTCCCTGAGGGAGACCCAGTACTTC. The full variable domain, completed using reference TRBV5-1 and TRBJ2-5, is KAGVTQTPRYLIKTRGQQVTLSCSPISGHRSVSWYQQTPGQGLQFLFEYFSETQRNKGNFPGRFSGRQFSNSRSEMNVSTLELGDSALYLCASSSLRETQYFGPGTRLLVL.

The V and J genes are TRBV7-2 and TRBJ2-3; TRBD2 is a possible D gene (6 bases). The CDR3 is 17 residues long. The V end was cut by 1 base, the J end by 4 bases, with 18 bases between. Looked up from germline, CDR1 is SGHTA and CDR2 is FQGNSA. DNA of the CDR3: TGTGCCAGCAGCTTAGTTCGGCGACGAACTAGCTCAGATACGCAGTATTTT. This translates into CASSLVRRRTSSDTQYF.

This clone showed up just a few times. The chain employs TRBV18 and TRBJ2-5; unclear D gene. CDR1 is KGHSH, CDR2 LQKENI, per germline. The CDR3 is 14 amino acids. The V end was cut by 1 base, the J end by 5 bases, with 11 bases between. The CDR3 spells CASSPRGQGETQYF. In DNA form, the CDR3 reads TGTGCCAGCTCACCACGAGGTCAAGGGGAGACCCAGTACTTC.

This clone came up a few times. This chain links TRBV21-1 with TRBJ2-5; the table's TRBD2 call for D was not verified on the DNA. TRBV21-1 is termed a pseudogene. The CDR3 extends over 16 amino acids. CDR3: CASSTMPSGKAETQYF. For the CDR3, the DNA is TGTGCCAGCAGCACTATGCCTAGCGGGAAAGCAGAGACCCAGTACTTC.

There are a few counts of this clone. V gene TRBV29-1 combines with J gene TRBJ2-5, with D possibly called TRBD1 or TRBD2 (5 bases each). From germline, CDR1 is SQVTM and CDR2 ANQGSEA. The V end was cut by 6 bases, the J end by 3 bases, with 14 bases between. CDR3 length: 13 amino acids. This chain's CDR3 is CSVLVWGKETQYF. Written as DNA, the CDR3 is TGCAGCGTACTAGTTTGGGGCAAAGAGACCCAGTACTTC. Variable domain in full (rest from reference TRBV29-1 and TRBJ2-5): SAVISQKPSRDICQRGTSLTIQCQVDSQVTMMFWYRQQPGQSLTLIATANQGSEATYESGFVIDKFPISRPNLTFSTLTVSNMSPEDSSIYLCSVLVWGKETQYFGPGTRLLVL.

Only a few counts were recorded for this clone. The chain uses TRBV5-6 and TRBJ2-5, with 7 bases aligning to TRBD2. The CDR3 is 15 amino acids. The germline V gene encodes CDR1 SGHDT and CDR2 YYEEEE. Trimming cost V 3 bases and J 2 bases; bases outside gene matches: 7. CDR3 coding DNA: TGTGCCAGCAGCTGGAGACTAGCAGGACAAGAGACCCAGTACTTC. Its translation: CASSWRLAGQETQYF.

This clone came up a few times. The chain links TRBV5-1 to TRBJ2-5; TRBD1 matches at 9 bases. V lost 4 bases to trimming and J lost 3 bases; unmatched junction nucleotides: 4. The CDR3 sequence is 14 residues long. From germline, CDR1 is SGHRS and CDR2 YFSETQ. In DNA, the CDR3 is TGCGCCAGCAGCAACACAGGGGGCGAAGAGACCCAGTACTTC. Its translation: CASSNTGGEETQYF.

The chain employs TRBV5-1 and TRBJ2-1; no clear D gene. The germline V gene encodes CDR1 SGHRS and CDR2 YFSETQ. V shed 4 bases and J shed 7 bases, with 15 bases lying between them. CDR3 size: 14 residues. The CDR3: CASSPDLTENEQFF. CDR3 nucleotides: TGCGCCAGCAGCCCGGACCTGACGGAAAATGAGCAGTTCTTC.

The chain is built from TRBV27 and TRBJ1-2; 7 bases agree with TRBD1. With V trimmed by 3 bases and J by 8 bases, 6 bases remained unmatched. The CDR3 runs 13 residues. CDR1 MNHEY and CDR2 SMNVEV come from the germline V gene (reference sequence). The chain's CDR3 is CASSFDREVGYTF. The CDR3 region has the DNA TGTGCCAGCAGTTTCGACAGGGAAGTAGGCTACACCTTC.

This chain uses TRBV4-1 with TRBJ1-5; D ambiguous. The germline V gene has CDR1 MGHRA and CDR2 YSYEKL. The CDR3 contains 14 residues. V gave up 4 bases and J gave up 4 bases, with 11 bases separating them. Here the CDR3 DNA reads TGCGCCAGCAGCCCTTACAGCGTGAATCAGCCCCAGCATTTT. Translating gives CASSPYSVNQPQHF.

The CDR3 loop reads CSVKYVRSNEQFF. The CDR3 DNA follows: TGCAGCGTCAAATATGTAAGGAGCAATGAGCAGTTCTTC. V is TRBV29-1 and J is TRBJ2-1; D call uncertain. Trimming took off 6 bases at V and 6 bases at J, with 15 bases between the two ends. Per germline, CDR1 SQVTM and CDR2 ANQGSEA. The CDR3 spans 13 residues.

The rearrangement uses TRBV18 and TRBJ1-2, with TRBD1 matching over 7 bases. Germline-derived CDR1 and CDR2 are KGHSH and LQKENI. Unmatched junction bases numbered 13, after V lost 3 bases and J lost 3 bases. There are 17 residues in the CDR3. The CDR3: CASSPRPGKGAHYGYTF. The CDR3 DNA follows: TGTGCCAGCTCACCCCGACCGGGGAAGGGGGCGCACTATGGCTACACCTTC.

In this sample, this clone turned up a few times. The chain combines TRBV10-3 with TRBJ1-1, with a tentative D call TRBD1 (6 bases). The V end lost 6 bases, the J end lost 1 base, and 9 bases lay between the germline ends. The germline V gene encodes CDR1 ENHRY and CDR2 SYGVKD. The CDR3 totals 13 residues. CDR3 sequence: CAIRRTENTEAFF. CDR3 DNA: TGTGCCATCAGAAGGACAGAGAACACTGAAGCTTTCTTT.

This chain joins TRBV7-2 and TRBJ2-3, with D possibly being TRBD1 or TRBD2 (6 bases each). Germline V gene data show CDR1 as SGHTA and CDR2 as FQGNSA. V dropped 5 bases and J dropped 0 bases, with 21 bases sitting between them. The CDR3 has 18 residues. CDR3 region: CASSPRGLKRPSTDTQYF. The CDR3 bases are TGTGCCAGCAGCCCCAGGGGACTCAAAAGGCCTAGCACAGATACGCAGTATTTT.

The rearrangement uses TRBV7-6 and TRBJ2-3, with 8 positions matching TRBD2. Per germline, CDR1 SGHVS and CDR2 FNYEAQ. The CDR3 runs 15 residues. Unmatched junction bases numbered 4, after V lost 5 bases and J lost 0 bases. The CDR3 nucleotides are TGTGCCAGCAGCCCACTAGCGGCCAGCACAGATACGCAGTATTTT. This codes for CASSPLAASTDTQYF.

In its sample, this clone was seen many times. This specimen includes other DNA sequences encoding the same CDR3. The J gene is TRBJ1-2, the V gene TRBV30; TRBD1 might be the D (6 bases). Trimming cost V 3 bases and J 8 bases, with 10 bases left between them. Germline assignment: CDR1 GTSNPN and CDR2 SVGIG (reference sequence). The CDR3 contains 11 residues. The CDR3 loop reads CAWSPGGGYTF. DNA of the CDR3: TGTGCCTGGAGCCCTGGGGGCGGCTACACCTTC.

The chain recombines TRBV30 with TRBJ1-5; TRBD1 is a possible D gene (6 bases). From germline, CDR1 is GTSNPN and CDR2 SVGIG (reference sequence). The CDR3 is 14 residues long. The ends were cut back, 5 bases at V and 9 bases at J, with 20 bases in the middle. This CDR3 reads CAWGSGTWIGPQHF. DNA for the CDR3: TGTGCCTGGGGGTCCGGGACATGGATAGGGCCCCAGCATTTT. The full variable domain, rest sourced from reference TRBV30 and TRBJ1-5, is SQTIHQWPATLVQPVGSPLSLECTVEGTSNPNLYWYRQAAGRGLQLLFYSVGIGQISSEVPQNLSASRPQDRQFILSSKKLLLSDSGFYLCAWGSGTWIGPQHFGDGTRLSIL.

DNA of the CDR3: TGCAGCGTAGGAAATTTCCTGCCCCGGGGAGATACGCAGTATTTT. Translated, it gives CSVGNFLPRGDTQYF. The chain has TRBV29-1 and TRBJ2-3; perhaps TRBD2 as D (5 bases). Looked up from germline, CDR1 is SQVTM and CDR2 is ANQGSEA. V lost 6 bases to trimming and J lost 5 bases, with 21 bases between them. There are 15 residues in the CDR3.

The chain is built from TRBV25-1 and TRBJ2-1; 9 nucleotides match TRBD2. The trim removed 5 bases at V and 5 bases at J, leaving 7 bases unmatched. CDR3 size: 15 residues. Germline-derived CDR1 and CDR2 are MGHDK and SYGVNS. CDR3 sequence reads: CASSTRGGHDNEQFF. The CDR3 DNA sequence: TGTGCCAGCAGTACGCGGGGGGGCCATGACAATGAGCAGTTCTTC.